This T cell receptor (beta chain) was identified during a study of shared clonotypes between healthy human individuals. General study findings and limits: Sequencing depth was expected to affect clonotype sharing among donors.

On this clone itself: The target antigen is unknown.

Here immunoSEQ multiplex PCR was the method, and the copy in TCRdb shows in-frame clones only, minus some. The sample yields 550,000 to 850,000 clones, 72% seen once. The receptor's source is a woman aged 25 to 39 in good health. The sequenced sample was memory CD4+ T cells sorted from blood. Described subset: CD45RA-negative fraction.

The CDR3 DNA reads TGTGCCAGCAGTTTAGCGGAGCACATTCAGTACTTC. It is translated as CASSLAEHIQYF. The chain links TRBV28 to TRBJ2-4; the D is unclear. CDR3 size: 12 residues. Between the trimmed V and J ends, which lost 2 bases and 8 bases, there was a span of 7 bases. Germline CDR1 is MDHEN and CDR2 is SYDVKM.